This T cell receptor (beta chain) was obtained from a study of post-analysis software for immune sequencing data. Unique molecular identifiers featured in each of the TCR beta cDNA libraries. TCRdb reanalysed the PCR reads using MiXCR and keeps one entry per CDR3 protein. The sample has hundreds of thousands of distinct CDR3 sequences, roughly 27% seen once. In its sample, this clonotype was seen a few times. The sequencing sample was made of blood. The receptor was isolated from a girl between 5 and 17 years old with multiple sclerosis.

This CDR3 reads CSARASWRETQYF. The CDR3, as DNA: TGCAGTGCTAGGGCATCGTGGAGAGAGACCCAGTACTTC. This chain connects TRBV20-1 to TRBJ2-5, with D unclear. V was clipped by 3 bases and J by 4 bases, with 12 bases between them. This CDR3 is 13 amino acids long. Germline V gene lookup returns CDR1 DFQATT and CDR2 SNEGSKA (reference sequence).